This T cell receptor (beta chain) was captured in a study of technical replicates of blood from a few donors. The CDR3 contains 13 residues. Trimming pared 2 bases from V and 2 bases from J, leaving 7 bases between. Germline V gene lookup returns CDR1 SGHDT and CDR2 YYEEEE. The assay was immunoSEQ multiplex PCR, and TCRdb's table has in-frame clones only and misses some. The data show approximately 79,000 clones, with approximately 97% seen just once and under 0.3% held by the top ten. The sample comprised T cells isolated from PBMCs. This TCR was sampled from a human donor in good health. The J gene is TRBJ1-2, the V gene TRBV5-6, with D possibly TRBD1 on 6 matching bases. The CDR3 here is CASSFGQNYGYTF. The CDR3 coding sequence is TGTGCCAGCAGCTTCGGACAGAACTATGGCTACACCTTC.